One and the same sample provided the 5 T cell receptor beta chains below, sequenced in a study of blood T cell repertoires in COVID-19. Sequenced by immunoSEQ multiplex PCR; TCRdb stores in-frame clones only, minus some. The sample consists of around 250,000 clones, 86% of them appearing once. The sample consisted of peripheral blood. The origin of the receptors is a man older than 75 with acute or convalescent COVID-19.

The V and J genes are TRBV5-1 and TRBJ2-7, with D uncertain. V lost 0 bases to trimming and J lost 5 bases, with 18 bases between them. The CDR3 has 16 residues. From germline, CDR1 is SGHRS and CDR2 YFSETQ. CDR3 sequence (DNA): TGCGCCAGCAGCTTGGACCGTTCGTATGGTGGAGACGAGCAGTACTTC. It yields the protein CASSLDRSYGGDEQYF.

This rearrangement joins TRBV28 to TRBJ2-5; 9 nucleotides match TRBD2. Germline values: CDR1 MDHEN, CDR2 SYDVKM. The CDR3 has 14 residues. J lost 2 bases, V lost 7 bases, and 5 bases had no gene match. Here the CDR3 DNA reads TGTGCCAGCACCCGCAGCGGGGGGCAAGAGACCCAGTACTTC. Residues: CASTRSGGQETQYF.

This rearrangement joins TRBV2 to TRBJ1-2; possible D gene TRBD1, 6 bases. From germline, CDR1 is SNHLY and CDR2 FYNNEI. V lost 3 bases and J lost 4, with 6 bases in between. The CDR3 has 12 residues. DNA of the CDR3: TGTGCCAGCAGTGACAGGGGCTATGGCTACACCTTC. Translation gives CASSDRGYGYTF.

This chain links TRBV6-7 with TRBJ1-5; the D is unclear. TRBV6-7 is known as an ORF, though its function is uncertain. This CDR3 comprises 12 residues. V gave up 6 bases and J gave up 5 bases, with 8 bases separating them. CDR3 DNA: TGTGCCAGCAGCCTAGAGGATCAGCCCCAGCATTTT. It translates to CASSLEDQPQHF.

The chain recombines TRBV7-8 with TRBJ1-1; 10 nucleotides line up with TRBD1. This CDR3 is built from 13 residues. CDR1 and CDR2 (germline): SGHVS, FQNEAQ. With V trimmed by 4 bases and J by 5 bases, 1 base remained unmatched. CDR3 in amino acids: CASSWTGGTEAFF. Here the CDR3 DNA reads TGTGCCAGCAGCTGGACAGGGGGGACTGAAGCTTTCTTT.